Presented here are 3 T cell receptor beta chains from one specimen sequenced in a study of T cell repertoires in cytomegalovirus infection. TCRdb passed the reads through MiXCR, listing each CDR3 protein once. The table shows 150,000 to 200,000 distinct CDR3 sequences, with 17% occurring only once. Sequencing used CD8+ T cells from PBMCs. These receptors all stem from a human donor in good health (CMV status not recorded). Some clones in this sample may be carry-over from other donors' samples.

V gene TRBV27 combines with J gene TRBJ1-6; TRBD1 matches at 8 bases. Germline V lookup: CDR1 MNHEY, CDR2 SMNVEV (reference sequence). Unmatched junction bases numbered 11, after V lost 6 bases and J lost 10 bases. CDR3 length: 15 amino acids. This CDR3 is CASSPPDRVGSPLHF. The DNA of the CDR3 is TGTGCCAGCAGCCCCCCGGACAGGGTAGGATCACCCCTCCACTTT.

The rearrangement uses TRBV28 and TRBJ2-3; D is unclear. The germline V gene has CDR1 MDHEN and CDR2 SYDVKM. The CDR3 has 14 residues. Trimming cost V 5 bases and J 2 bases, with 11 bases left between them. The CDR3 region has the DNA TGTGCCAGCAGTCCCCGGATCGCCACAGATACGCAGTATTTT. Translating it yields CASSPRIATDTQYF.

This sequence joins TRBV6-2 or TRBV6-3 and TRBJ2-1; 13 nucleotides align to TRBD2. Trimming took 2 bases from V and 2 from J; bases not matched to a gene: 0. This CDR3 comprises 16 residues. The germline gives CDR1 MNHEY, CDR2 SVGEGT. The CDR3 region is CASSYGLAGAYNEQFF. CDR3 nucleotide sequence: TGTGCCAGCAGTTACGGACTAGCGGGAGCCTACAATGAGCAGTTCTTC.